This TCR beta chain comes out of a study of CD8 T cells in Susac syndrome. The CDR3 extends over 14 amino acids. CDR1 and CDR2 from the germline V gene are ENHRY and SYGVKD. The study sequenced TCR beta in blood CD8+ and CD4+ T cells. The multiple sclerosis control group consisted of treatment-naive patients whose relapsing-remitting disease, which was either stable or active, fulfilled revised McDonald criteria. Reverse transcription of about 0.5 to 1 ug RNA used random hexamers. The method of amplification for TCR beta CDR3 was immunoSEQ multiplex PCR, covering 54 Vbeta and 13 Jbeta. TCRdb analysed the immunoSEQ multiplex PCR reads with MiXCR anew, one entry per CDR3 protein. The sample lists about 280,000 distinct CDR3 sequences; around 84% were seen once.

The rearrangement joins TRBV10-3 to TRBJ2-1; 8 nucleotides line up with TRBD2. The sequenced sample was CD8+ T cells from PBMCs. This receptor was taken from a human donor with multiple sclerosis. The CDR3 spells CAGGEAGGLNEQFF. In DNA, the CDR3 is TGTGCGGGGGGCGAGGCGGGAGGCCTCAATGAGCAGTTCTTC.